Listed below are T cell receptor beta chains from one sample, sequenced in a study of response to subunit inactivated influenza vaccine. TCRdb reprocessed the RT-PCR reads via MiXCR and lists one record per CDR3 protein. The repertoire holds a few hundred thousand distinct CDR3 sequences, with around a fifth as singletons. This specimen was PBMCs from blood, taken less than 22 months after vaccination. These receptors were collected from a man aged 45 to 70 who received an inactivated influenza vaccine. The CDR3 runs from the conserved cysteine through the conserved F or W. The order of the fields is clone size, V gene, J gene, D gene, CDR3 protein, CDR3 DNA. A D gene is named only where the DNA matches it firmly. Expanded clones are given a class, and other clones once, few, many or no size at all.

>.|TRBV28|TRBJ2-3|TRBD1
CASKKPGQGGTDTQYF
TGTGCCAGCAAAAAGCCGGGACAGGGAGGCACAGATACGCAGTATTTT
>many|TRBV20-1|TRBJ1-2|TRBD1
CSAQIRGQGMWGYTF
TGCAGTGCCCAAATACGGGGACAGGGGATGTGGGGCTACACCTTC
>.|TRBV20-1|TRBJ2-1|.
CSAGDLLDPYNEQFF
TGCAGTGCCGGGGACTTGTTAGACCCCTACAATGAGCAGTTCTTC
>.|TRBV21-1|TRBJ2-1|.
CASSKEAGGGRAFF
TGTGCCAGCAGCAAAGAAGCAGGGGGGGGACGGGCGTTCTTC
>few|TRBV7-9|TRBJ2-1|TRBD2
CASSQGLARDNEQFF
TGTGCCAGCAGCCAAGGACTAGCGAGAGACAATGAGCAGTTCTTC
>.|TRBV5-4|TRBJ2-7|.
CASSGDSTYEQYF
TGTGCCAGCAGCGGAGACAGTACCTACGAGCAGTACTTC
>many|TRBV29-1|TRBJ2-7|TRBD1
CSVVRQGAYEQYF
TGCAGCGTTGTCCGACAGGGAGCCTACGAGCAGTACTTC
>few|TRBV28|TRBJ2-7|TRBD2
CASSLSLSGSGGGHEQYF
TGTGCCAGCAGTTTATCTCTTAGCGGGAGTGGGGGAGGGCACGAGCAGTACTTC
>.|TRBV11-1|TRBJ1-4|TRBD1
CASSARALRDSPTNEKLFF
TGTGCCAGCAGCGCCCGTGCACTCCGGGACAGCCCAACTAATGAAAAACTGTTTTTT
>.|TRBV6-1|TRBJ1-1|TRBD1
CATPRDRASHTEAFF
TGTGCCACCCCGCGGGACAGGGCTTCGCACACTGAAGCTTTCTTT
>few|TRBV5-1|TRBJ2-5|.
CASSSSLQETQYF
TGCGCCAGCAGCTCCTCACTCCAAGAGACCCAGTACTTC
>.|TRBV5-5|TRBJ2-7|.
CASSLEPHLGSYEQYF
TGTGCCAGCAGCTTGGAGCCCCACTTAGGGTCCTACGAGCAGTACTTC
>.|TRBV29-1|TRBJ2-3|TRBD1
CSVAKGQQGDTQYF
TGCAGCGTTGCGAAGGGACAGCAGGGAGATACGCAGTATTTT
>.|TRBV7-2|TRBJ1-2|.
CASSSRGYGYTF
TGTGCCAGCAGCTCCAGGGGCTATGGCTACACCTTC
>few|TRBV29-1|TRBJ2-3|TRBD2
CSVAPPGGGTDTQYF
TGCAGCGTTGCCCCGCCCGGGGGGGGCACAGATACGCAGTATTTT
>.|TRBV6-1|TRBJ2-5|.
CASRKTGGETQYF
TGTGCCAGCAGAAAGACAGGCGGGGAGACCCAGTACTTC
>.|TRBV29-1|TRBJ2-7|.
CSVEEDGGYSEQYF
TGCAGCGTTGAAGAAGACGGGGGCTATTCGGAGCAGTACTTC
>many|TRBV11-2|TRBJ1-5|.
CASSLSGVDQPQHF
TGTGCCAGCAGCTTATCAGGCGTGGATCAGCCCCAGCATTTT
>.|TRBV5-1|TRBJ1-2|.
CASFGGSPPPSIVLFYGYTF
TGCGCCAGCTTCGGGGGGTCTCCTCCCCCTTCAATTGTGCTTTTCTATGGCTACACCTTC
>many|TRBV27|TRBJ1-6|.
CASSFGVKGNSPLHF
TGTGCCAGCAGTTTTGGGGTGAAAGGGAATTCACCCCTCCACTTT
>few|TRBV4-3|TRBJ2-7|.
CASSQGVDRDNAYEQYF
TGCGCCAGCAGCCAAGGAGTGGACCGGGACAATGCCTACGAGCAGTACTTC
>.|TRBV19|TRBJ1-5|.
CASSSRDNNYSNQPQHF
TGTGCCAGTAGTTCAAGGGACAACAACTATAGCAATCAGCCCCAGCATTTT
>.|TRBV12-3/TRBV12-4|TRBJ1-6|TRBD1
CASSLESRGLSPLHF
TGTGCCAGCAGTTTAGAGTCCAGGGGGCTTTCACCCCTCCACTTT
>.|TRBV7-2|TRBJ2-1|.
CASSSQGLSVNEQFF
TGTGCCAGCAGCTCCCAGGGACTCTCGGTCAATGAGCAGTTCTTC
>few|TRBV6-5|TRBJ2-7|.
CASSNWGTEQYF
TGTGCCAGCAGTAACTGGGGGACCGAGCAGTACTTC
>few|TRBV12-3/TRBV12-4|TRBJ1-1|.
CASSFTVLSQGRTEAFF
TGTGCCAGCAGTTTTACTGTCCTCAGCCAGGGGAGGACTGAAGCTTTCTTT
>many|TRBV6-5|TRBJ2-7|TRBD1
CASSYLRQGGSEQYF
TGTGCCAGCAGTTACCTCCGACAGGGTGGTAGCGAGCAGTACTTC